These 3 T cell receptor beta chains originate from one sample sequenced in a study of CD8+ T cells in alopecia areata. Extracted from the samples, RNA was reverse transcribed into cDNA to serve as the sequencing template. TCRdb's copy holds only in-frame clones and misses some; the assay was immunoSEQ multiplex PCR. The sample yields approximately 12,000 clones, 60% seen once. Patients with alopecia areata provided lesional scalp punch biopsies as well as peripheral blood. The sample consisted of skin. Source of these receptors: a human donor with alopecia areata.

By sample share, this clone is medium-sized. The chain carries TRBV28 and TRBJ1-4; 9 nucleotides align to TRBD1. The V and J ends lost 8 bases and 7 bases, in that order; junction bases with no gene match: 8. The germline V gene has CDR1 MDHEN and CDR2 SYDVKM. The CDR3 runs to 14 residues. The CDR3 here is CASDGTGSGEKLFF. CDR3 DNA: TGTGCCAGCGATGGGACAGGGAGTGGTGAAAAACTGTTTTTT.

This clone has a single count. The chain is built from TRBV5-1 and TRBJ2-5, with 8 nucleotides matching TRBD1. The J call may be faulty, since TRBJ2-7 better matches the DNA end. This CDR3 has 13 residues. The V gene's germline CDR1 is SGHRS and CDR2 YFSETQ. CDR3 region: CASSWTGNYEQYF. CDR3 sequence (DNA): TGCGCCAGCAGCTGGACAGGGAACTACGAGCAGTACTTC.

V is TRBV10-3 and J is TRBJ2-1, with 13 bases aligning to TRBD2. Per germline, CDR1 ENHRY and CDR2 SYGVKD. The ends lost 5 bases at V and 8 bases at J; junction bases unmatched: 12. The CDR3 is made up of 17 amino acids. In DNA, the CDR3 is TGTGCCATCAGTAAAGGACTAGCGGGAGAAGTCTTGGATGAGCAGTTCTTC. As protein: CAISKGLAGEVLDEQFF.